The clone carrying this T cell receptor (beta chain) turned up a few times. Using its own MiXCR run on the 5' RACE reads, TCRdb lists one record per CDR3 protein. The sample comprises some 96,000 distinct CDR3 sequences, less than 15% of which are singletons, and approximately 2.4% rests with the top ten. The data are from a study of early T cells in non-severe SARS-CoV-2 infection. The CDR3 runs to 15 residues. Losses at the gene ends were 2 bases for V and 0 bases for J; bases not matched to a gene: 1. The germline V gene encodes CDR1 MDHEN and CDR2 SYDVKM. The chain has TRBV28 and TRBJ1-3; TRBD1 matches at 7 bases. The origin of this receptor is an adult who was a healthcare worker with PCR-confirmed SARS-CoV-2 infection or an uninfected control (not recorded which). Sequencing was performed on whole blood. The CDR3 sequence is CASSLGTASGNTIYF. The CDR3 nucleotides read TGTGCCAGCAGTTTAGGGACAGCCTCTGGAAACACCATATATTTT.